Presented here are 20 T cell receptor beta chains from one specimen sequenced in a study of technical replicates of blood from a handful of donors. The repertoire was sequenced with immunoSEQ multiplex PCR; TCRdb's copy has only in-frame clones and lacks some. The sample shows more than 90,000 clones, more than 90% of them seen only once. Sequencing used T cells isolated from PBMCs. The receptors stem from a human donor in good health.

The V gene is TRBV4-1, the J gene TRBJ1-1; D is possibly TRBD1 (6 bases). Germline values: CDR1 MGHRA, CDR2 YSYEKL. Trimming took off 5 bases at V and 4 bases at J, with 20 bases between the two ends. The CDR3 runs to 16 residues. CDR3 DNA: TGCGCCAGCAGCGATCTAGGCAAGGGGGGGGGCACTGAAGCTTTCTTT. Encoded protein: CASSDLGKGGGTEAFF.

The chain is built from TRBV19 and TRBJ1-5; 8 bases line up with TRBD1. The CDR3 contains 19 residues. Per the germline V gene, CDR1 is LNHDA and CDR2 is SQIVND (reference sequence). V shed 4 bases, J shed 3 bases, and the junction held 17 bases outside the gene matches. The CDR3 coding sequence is TGTGCCAGTAGTAGCCGCCAGGGGGCCCTCCCGAATTTCAATCAGCCCCAGCATTTT. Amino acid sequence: CASSSRQGALPNFNQPQHF.

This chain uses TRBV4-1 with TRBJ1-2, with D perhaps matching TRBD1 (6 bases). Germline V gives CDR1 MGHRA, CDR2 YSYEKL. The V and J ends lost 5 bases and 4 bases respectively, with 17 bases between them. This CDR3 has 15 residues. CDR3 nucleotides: TGCGCCAGCAGCGATGTAATACAGGGTGCCTATGGCTACACCTTC. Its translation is CASSDVIQGAYGYTF.

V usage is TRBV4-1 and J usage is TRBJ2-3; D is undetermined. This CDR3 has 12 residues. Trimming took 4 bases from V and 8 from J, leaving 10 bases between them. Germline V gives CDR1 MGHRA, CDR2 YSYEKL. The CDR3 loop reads CASSPNYGTQYF. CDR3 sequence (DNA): TGCGCCAGCAGCCCGAACTACGGTACGCAGTATTTT.

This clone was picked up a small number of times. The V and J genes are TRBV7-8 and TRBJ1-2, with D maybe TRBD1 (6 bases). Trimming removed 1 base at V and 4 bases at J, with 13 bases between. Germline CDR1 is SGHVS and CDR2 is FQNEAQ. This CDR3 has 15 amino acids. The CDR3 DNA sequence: TGTGCCAGCAGCTTAGGAGGACAGTCTATCTATGGCTACACCTTC. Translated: CASSLGGQSIYGYTF.

CDR3 in amino acids: CAWSGETGVEETETYYGYTF. In nucleotides, the CDR3 is TGTGCCTGGAGTGGTGAGACAGGGGTAGAGGAAACCGAAACCTATTATGGCTACACCTTC. The rearrangement links TRBV30 to TRBJ1-2, with 8 bases identical to TRBD1. The germline V gene has CDR1 GTSNPN and CDR2 SVGIG (reference sequence). This CDR3 is built from 20 residues. After removal of 1 base from V and 5 bases from J, the junction contained 24 bases not matched to a gene.

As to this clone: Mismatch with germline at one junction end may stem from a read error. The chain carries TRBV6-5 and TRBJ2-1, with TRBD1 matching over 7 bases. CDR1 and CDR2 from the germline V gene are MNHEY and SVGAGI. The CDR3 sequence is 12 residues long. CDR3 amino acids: CASSYSPRGLVF. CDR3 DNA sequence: TGTGCCAGCAGTTACTCGCCGAGGGGGCTAGTCTTC.

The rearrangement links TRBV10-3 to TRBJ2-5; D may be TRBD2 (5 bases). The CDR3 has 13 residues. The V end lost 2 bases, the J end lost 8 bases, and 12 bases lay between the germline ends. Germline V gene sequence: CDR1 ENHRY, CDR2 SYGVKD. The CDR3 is CAISEEGGATQYF. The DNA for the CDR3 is TGTGCCATCAGTGAGGAGGGTGGAGCAACCCAGTACTTC.

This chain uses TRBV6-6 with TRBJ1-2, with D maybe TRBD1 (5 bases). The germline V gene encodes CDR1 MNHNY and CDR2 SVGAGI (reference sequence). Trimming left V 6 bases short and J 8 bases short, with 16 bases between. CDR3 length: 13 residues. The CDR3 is CASRRQSRDGYTF. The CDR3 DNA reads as TGTGCCAGCAGGAGACAGTCCCGCGACGGCTACACCTTC.

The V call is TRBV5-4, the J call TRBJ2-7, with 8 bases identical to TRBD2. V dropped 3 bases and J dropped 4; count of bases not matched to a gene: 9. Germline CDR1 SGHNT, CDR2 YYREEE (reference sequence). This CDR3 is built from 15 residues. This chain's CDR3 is CASSSMSGGKYEQYF. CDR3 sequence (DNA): TGTGCCAGCAGCTCCATGAGCGGGGGTAAATACGAGCAGTACTTC.

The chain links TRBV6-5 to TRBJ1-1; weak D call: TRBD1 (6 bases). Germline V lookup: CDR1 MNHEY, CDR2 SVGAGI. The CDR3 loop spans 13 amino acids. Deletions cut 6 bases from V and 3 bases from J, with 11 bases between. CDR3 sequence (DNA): TGTGCCAGCAGCGGACAGACAGACACTGAAGCTTTCTTT. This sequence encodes CASSGQTDTEAFF.

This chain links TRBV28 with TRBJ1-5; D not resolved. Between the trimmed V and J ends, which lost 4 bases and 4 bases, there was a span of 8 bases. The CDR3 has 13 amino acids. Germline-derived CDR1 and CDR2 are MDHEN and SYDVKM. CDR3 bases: TGTGCCAGCAGTTCTGTCGGGAATCAGCCCCAGCATTTT. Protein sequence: CASSSVGNQPQHF.

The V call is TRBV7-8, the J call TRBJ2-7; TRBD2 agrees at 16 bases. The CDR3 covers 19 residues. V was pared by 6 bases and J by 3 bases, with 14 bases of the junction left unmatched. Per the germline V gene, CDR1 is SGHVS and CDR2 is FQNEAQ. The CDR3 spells CASSCEPGLAGGPNYEQYF. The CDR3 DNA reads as TGTGCCAGCAGTTGCGAACCGGGACTAGCGGGGGGGCCGAACTACGAGCAGTACTTC.

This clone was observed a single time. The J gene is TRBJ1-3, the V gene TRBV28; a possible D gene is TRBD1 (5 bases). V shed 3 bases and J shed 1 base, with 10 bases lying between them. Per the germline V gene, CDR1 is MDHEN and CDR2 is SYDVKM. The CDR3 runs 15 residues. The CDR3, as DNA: TGTGCCAGCAGTTTCCTCGGGGGATCTGGAAACACCATATATTTT. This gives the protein CASSFLGGSGNTIYF.

The CDR3 DNA reads TGTGCCAGCAGGGTACTGGAAGACGGGAACTATGGCTACACCTTC. As protein: CASRVLEDGNYGYTF. The chain carries TRBV6-1 and TRBJ1-2; D is unclear. Per germline, CDR1 MNHNS and CDR2 SASEGT. Trimming removed 6 bases at V and 2 bases at J, with 16 bases between. This CDR3 has 15 residues.

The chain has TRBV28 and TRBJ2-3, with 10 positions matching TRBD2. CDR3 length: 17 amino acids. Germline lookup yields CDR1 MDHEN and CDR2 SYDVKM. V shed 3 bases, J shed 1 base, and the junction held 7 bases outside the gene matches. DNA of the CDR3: TGTGCCAGCAGTTTGCCGCTAGCGGGAGTCCGCACAGATACGCAGTATTTT. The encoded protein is CASSLPLAGVRTDTQYF.

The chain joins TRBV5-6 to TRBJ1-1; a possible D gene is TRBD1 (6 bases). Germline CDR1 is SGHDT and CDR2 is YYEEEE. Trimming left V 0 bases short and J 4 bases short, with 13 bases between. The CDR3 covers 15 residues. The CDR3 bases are TGTGCCAGCAGCTTGGTTCAGGGGTTGGGCACTGAAGCTTTCTTT. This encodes CASSLVQGLGTEAFF.

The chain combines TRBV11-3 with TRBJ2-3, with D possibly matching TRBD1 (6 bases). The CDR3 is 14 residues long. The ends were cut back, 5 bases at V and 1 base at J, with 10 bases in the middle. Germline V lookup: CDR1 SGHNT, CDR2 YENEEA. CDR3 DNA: TGTGCCAGCAGCCCGGGACAACGCACAGATACGCAGTATTTT. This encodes CASSPGQRTDTQYF.

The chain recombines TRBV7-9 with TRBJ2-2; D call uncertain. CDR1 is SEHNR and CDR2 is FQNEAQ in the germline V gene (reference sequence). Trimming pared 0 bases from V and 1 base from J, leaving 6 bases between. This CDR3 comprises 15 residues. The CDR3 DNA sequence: TGTGCCAGCAGCTTAGCCCCCAGGAACACCGGGGAGCTGTTTTTT. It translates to CASSLAPRNTGELFF. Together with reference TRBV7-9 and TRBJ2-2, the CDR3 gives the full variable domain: DTGVSQNPRHKITKRGQNVTFRCDPISEHNRLYWYRQTLGQGPEFLTYFQNEAQLEKSRLLSDRFSAERPKGSFSTLEIQRTEQGDSAMYLCASSLAPRNTGELFFGEGSRLTVL.

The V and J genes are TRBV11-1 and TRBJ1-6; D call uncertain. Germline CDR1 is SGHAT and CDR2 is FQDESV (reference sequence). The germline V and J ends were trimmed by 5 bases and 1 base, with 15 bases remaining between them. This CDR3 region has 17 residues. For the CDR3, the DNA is TGTGCCAGCAGCCAAGGTGCAGGTGAATCCTATAATTCACCCCTCCACTTT. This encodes CASSQGAGESYNSPLHF.